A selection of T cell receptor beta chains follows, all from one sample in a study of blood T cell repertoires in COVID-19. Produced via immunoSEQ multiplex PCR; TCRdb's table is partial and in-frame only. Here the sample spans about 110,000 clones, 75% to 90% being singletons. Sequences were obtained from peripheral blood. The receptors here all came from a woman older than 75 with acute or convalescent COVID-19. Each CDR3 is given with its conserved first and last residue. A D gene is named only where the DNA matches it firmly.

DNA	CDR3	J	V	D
TGTGCCAGCAGCTTGGTTGGACAGGGGTCGTCCTACGAGCAGTACTTC	CASSLVGQGSSYEQYF	TRBJ2-7	TRBV5-6	TRBD1
TGTGCCAGCAGCTGGACAGGCGGAATCACAGATACGCAGTATTTT	CASSWTGGITDTQYF	TRBJ2-3	TRBV7-2	TRBD1
TGTGCCAGCAGCCCCCCGGGGGGACAGGGGGCAAATCAGCCCCAGCATTTT	CASSPPGGQGANQPQHF	TRBJ1-5	TRBV7-6	TRBD1
TGCGCCAGCAGCCAAGGTGGCAGGGGACAAGAGACCCAGTACTTC	CASSQGGRGQETQYF	TRBJ2-5	TRBV4-3	NA
TGTGCCATCAGTCCCCAGCGGGGGGGGACGGATACGCAGTATTTT	CAISPQRGGTDTQYF	TRBJ2-3	TRBV10-3	TRBD2
TGCGCCAGCAGCCAAGATCCCGAGTGGGCCACTGAAGCTTTCTTT	CASSQDPEWATEAFF	TRBJ1-1	TRBV4-1	NA
TGTGCCAGTAGTGACGGACAGAAGACAACTAATGAAAAACTGTTTTTT	CASSDGQKTTNEKLFF	TRBJ1-4	TRBV19	NA
TGCGCCAGCAGCCGCACAGGGGACGGAACTGAAGCTTTCTTT	CASSRTGDGTEAFF	TRBJ1-1	TRBV5-1	TRBD1
TGTGCCAGCAGTTTAGGGACAGGGGATCCCACAGATACGCAGTATTTT	CASSLGTGDPTDTQYF	TRBJ2-3	TRBV25-1	TRBD1
TGTGCCAGCAGCCAAGCGGGGTTCTCTGGAAACACCATATATTTT	CASSQAGFSGNTIYF	TRBJ1-3	TRBV3-1/TRBV3-2	NA
TGTGCCAGCAGCTTAGGACAGTATTCACCCCTCCACTTT	CASSLGQYSPLHF	TRBJ1-6	TRBV7-9	NA
TGTGCCAGCAGCTTTGCGCAGGATAGCAATCAGCCCCAGCATTTT	CASSFAQDSNQPQHF	TRBJ1-5	TRBV5-5	NA
TGTGCCAGCTCACTGGGACAGGGGAATCAGCCCCAGCATTTT	CASSLGQGNQPQHF	TRBJ1-5	TRBV18	TRBD1
TGTGCCAGCAGGTCGGGAGGCGGGGGGTCCACAGATACGCAGTATTTT	CASRSGGGGSTDTQYF	TRBJ2-3	TRBV3-1/TRBV3-2	TRBD2
TGTGCCAGCAGCACACAGGGACGGACTAATGAAAAACTGTTTTTT	CASSTQGRTNEKLFF	TRBJ1-4	TRBV7-9	NA
TGTGCCATCAGTGATTGGGGAGGAGAGACCCAGTACTTC	CAISDWGGETQYF	TRBJ2-5	TRBV10-3	NA